This TCR beta chain was documented in a study of T cell repertoires in cytomegalovirus infection. About the research overall: Use of recently identified HLA-C-restricted and well-studied HLA-B-restricted CMV epitopes was part of the study. Public TCR beta signatures indicated both CMV infection and matching HLA type. Regarding the study as a whole: CMV carriers having the relevant HLA were flagged by cumulative public TCR beta family frequency. The ex vivo response showed dominance by HLA-C-restricted CMV-specific TCR beta clonotypes.

Germline CDR1 is SGHDT and CDR2 is YYEEEE. The V end was cut by 3 bases, the J end by 0 bases, with 15 bases between. The CDR3 runs to 16 residues. TCRdb ran MiXCR on the reads and lists one entry per CDR3 protein. The top ten clones hold about an eighth of a sample with fewer than 850,000 distinct CDR3 sequences, roughly 28% of them seen once. Concerning this clonotype: The antigen remains unidentified.

This rearrangement joins TRBV5-6 to TRBJ1-1, with D tentatively TRBD1 (6 bases). The source is a human donor in good health (CMV status not recorded). Some clones in this sample may be carry-over from other donors' samples. This specimen consisted of cultured CD8+ T cells from PBMCs, obtained from culture after CMV antigen stimulation. CDR3 region: CASSYDGQLMNTEAFF. CDR3 DNA: TGTGCCAGCAGCTATGACGGACAGCTTATGAACACTGAAGCTTTCTTT.